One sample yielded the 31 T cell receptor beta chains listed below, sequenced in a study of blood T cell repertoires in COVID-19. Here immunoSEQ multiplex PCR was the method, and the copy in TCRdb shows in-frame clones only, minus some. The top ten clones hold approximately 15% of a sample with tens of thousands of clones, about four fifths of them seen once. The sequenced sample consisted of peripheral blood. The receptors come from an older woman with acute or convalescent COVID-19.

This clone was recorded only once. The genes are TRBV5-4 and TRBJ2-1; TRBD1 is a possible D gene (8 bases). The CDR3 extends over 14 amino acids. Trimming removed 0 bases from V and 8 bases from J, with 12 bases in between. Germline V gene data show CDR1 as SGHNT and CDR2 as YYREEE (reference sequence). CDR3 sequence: CASSLGQGRDEQFF. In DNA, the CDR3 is TGTGCCAGCAGCTTGGGACAGGGGAGGGATGAGCAGTTCTTC.

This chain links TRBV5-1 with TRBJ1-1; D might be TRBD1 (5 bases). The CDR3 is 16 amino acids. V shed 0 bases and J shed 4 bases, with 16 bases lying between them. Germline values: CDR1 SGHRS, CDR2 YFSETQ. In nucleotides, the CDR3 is TGCGCCAGCAGCTTGGCTTGGGGGAGGGCGCGCACTGAAGCTTTCTTT. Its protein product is CASSLAWGRARTEAFF.

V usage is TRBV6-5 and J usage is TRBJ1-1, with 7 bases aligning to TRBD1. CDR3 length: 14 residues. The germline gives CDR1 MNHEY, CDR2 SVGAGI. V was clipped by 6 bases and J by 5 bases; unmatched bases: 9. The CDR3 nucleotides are TGTGCCAGCAGAAAAAAACAGGGGAGTACTGAAGCTTTCTTT. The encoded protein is CASRKKQGSTEAFF.

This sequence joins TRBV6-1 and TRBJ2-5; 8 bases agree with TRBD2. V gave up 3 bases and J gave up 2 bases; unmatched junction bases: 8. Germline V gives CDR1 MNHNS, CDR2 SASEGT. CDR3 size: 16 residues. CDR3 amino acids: CASSDLRAGGQETQYF. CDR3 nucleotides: TGTGCCAGCAGTGATCTGCGGGCGGGGGGACAAGAGACCCAGTACTTC.

The CDR3 sequence: CASSAAGTSGSTDTQYF. The CDR3 coding sequence is TGCGCCAGCAGCGCCGCGGGGACTAGCGGTAGCACAGATACGCAGTATTTT. The chain is built from TRBV5-1 and TRBJ2-3; TRBD2 aligns across 11 bases. Germline V gene data show CDR1 as SGHRS and CDR2 as YFSETQ. This CDR3 has 17 residues. The junction had 7 bases not matched to a gene; V was cut back by 4 bases and J by 0 bases.

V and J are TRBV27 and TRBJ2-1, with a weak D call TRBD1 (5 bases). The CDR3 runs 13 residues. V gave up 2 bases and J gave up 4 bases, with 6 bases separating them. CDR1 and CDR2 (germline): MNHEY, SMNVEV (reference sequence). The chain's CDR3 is CASSLQGYNEQFF. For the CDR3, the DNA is TGTGCCAGCAGTTTACAGGGATACAATGAGCAGTTCTTC.

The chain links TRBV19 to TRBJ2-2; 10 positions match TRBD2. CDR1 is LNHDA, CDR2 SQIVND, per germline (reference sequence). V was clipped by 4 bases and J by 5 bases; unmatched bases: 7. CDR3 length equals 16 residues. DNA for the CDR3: TGTGCCAGTAGTACCAAACTAGCGGGAACGACCGGGGAGCTGTTTTTT. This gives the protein CASSTKLAGTTGELFF.

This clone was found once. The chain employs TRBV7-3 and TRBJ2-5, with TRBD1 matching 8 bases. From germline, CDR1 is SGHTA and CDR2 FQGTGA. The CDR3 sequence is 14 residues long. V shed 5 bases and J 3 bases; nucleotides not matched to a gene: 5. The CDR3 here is CASSPTGAKETQYF. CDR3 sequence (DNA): TGTGCCAGCAGCCCGACAGGGGCTAAAGAGACCCAGTACTTC.

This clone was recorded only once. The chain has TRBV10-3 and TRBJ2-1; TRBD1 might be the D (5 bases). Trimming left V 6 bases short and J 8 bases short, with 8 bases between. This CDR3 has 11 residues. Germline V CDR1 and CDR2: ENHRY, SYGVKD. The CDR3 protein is CAIRQGYEQFF. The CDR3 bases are TGTGCCATCAGGCAGGGCTATGAGCAGTTCTTC.

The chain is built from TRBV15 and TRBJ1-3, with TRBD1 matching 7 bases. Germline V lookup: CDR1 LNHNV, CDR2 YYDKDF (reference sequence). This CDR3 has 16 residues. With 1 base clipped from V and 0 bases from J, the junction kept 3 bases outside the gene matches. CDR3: CATSRGGDSSGNTIYF. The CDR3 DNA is TGTGCCACCAGCAGAGGGGGGGACAGCTCTGGAAACACCATATATTTT.

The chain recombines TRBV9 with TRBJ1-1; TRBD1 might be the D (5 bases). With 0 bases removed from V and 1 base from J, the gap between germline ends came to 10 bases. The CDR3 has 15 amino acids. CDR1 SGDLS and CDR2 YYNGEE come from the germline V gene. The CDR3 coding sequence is TGTGCCAGCAGCGTAGAAGGACACGGGAACACTGAAGCTTTCTTT. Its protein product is CASSVEGHGNTEAFF.

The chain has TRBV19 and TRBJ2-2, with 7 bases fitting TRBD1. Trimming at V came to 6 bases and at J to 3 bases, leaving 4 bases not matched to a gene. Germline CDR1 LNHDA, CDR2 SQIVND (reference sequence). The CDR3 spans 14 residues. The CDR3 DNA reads TGTGCCAGTAGCACAGGGGTGGACACCGGGGAGCTGTTTTTT. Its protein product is CASSTGVDTGELFF.

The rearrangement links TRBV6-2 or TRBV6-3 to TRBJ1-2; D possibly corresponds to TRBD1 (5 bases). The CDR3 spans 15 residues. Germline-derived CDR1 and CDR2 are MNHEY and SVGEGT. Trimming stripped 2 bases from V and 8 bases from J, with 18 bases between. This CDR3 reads CASSYGPGNPRGYTF. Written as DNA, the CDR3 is TGTGCCAGCAGTTACGGCCCAGGGAATCCTCGAGGCTACACCTTC.

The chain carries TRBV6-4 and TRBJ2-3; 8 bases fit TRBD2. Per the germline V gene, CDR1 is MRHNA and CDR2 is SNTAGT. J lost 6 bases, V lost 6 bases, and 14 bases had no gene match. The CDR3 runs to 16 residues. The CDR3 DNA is TGTGCCAGCAGCCCACTAGCGGCGACCCCCATGGATACGCAGTATTTT. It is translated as CASSPLAATPMDTQYF.

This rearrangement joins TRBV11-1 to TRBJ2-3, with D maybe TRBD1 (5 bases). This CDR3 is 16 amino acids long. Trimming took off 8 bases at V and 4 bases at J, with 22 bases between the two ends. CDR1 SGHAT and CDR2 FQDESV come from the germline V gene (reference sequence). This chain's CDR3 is CASRSTRQDKADTQYF. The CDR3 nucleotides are TGTGCCAGCCGGTCCACAAGGCAGGACAAAGCAGATACGCAGTATTTT.

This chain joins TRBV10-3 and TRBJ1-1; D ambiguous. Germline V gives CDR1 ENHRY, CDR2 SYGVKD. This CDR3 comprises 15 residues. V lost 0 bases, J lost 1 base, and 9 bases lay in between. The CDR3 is CAISESDRRNTEAFF. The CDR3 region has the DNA TGTGCCATCAGTGAGTCAGATAGGAGGAACACTGAAGCTTTCTTT.

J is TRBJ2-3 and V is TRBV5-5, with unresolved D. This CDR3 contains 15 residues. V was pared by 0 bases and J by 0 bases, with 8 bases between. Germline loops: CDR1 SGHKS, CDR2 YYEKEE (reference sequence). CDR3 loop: CASSLGVGSTDTQYF. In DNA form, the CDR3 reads TGTGCCAGCAGCTTGGGCGTCGGGAGCACAGATACGCAGTATTTT.

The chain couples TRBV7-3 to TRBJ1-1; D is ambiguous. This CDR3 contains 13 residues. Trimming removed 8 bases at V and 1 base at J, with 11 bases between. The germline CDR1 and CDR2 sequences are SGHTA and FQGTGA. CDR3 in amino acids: CASQFTGNTEAFF. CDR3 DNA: TGTGCCAGCCAATTCACGGGGAACACTGAAGCTTTCTTT.

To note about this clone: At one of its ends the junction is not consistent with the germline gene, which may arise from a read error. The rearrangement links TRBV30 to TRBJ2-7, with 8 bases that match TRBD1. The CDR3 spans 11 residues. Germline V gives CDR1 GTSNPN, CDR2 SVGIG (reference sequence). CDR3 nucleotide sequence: TGTGCCTGGAGTGCCCGGGACAGGCCTATGTTC. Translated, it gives CAWSARDRPMF.

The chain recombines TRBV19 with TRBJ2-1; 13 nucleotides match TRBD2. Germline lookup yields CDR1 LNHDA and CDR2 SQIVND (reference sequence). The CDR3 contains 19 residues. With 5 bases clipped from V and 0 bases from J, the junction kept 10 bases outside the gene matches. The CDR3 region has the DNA TGTGCCAGTAGTGAGGTCCCGGGACTAGCGGGGAGCTCCTACAATGAGCAGTTCTTC. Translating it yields CASSEVPGLAGSSYNEQFF.

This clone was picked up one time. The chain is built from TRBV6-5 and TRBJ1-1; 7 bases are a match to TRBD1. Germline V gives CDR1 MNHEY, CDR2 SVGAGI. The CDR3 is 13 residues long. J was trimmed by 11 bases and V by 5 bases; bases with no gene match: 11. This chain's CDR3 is CASSPGQEFGAFF. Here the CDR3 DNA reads TGTGCCAGCAGTCCCGGACAGGAATTTGGCGCTTTCTTT.

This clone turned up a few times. The chain's CDR3 is CATSRRSGTISTGELFF. The CDR3 DNA is TGTGCCACCAGCAGACGGTCCGGGACTATAAGCACCGGGGAGCTGTTTTTT. The J gene is TRBJ2-2, the V gene TRBV15; 7 bases line up with TRBD2. This CDR3 is 17 amino acids long. V shed 2 bases, J shed 4 bases, and the junction held 10 bases outside the gene matches. Germline CDR1 reads LNHNV; CDR2 reads YYDKDF (reference sequence).

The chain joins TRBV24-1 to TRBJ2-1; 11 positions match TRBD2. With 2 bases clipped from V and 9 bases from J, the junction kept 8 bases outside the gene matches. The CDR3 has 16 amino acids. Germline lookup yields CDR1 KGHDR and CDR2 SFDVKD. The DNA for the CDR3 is TGTGCCACCAGTGATTCAACTAGCGGGAGTATCGGTGAGCAGTTCTTC. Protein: CATSDSTSGSIGEQFF.

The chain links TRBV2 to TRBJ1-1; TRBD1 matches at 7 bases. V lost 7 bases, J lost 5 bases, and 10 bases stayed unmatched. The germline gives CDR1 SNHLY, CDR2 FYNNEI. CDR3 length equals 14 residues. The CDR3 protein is CASNQQGISTEAFF. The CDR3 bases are TGTGCCAGCAACCAACAGGGGATAAGTACTGAAGCTTTCTTT.

CDR3 residues: CASSVDRNTEAFF. CDR3 nucleotides: TGTGCCAGCAGCGTTGACAGGAACACTGAAGCTTTCTTT. The chain joins TRBV7-2 to TRBJ1-1; D may be TRBD1 (5 bases). CDR1 and CDR2 (germline): SGHTA, FQGNSA. This CDR3 contains 13 residues. V gave up 5 bases and J gave up 1 base, with 8 bases separating them.

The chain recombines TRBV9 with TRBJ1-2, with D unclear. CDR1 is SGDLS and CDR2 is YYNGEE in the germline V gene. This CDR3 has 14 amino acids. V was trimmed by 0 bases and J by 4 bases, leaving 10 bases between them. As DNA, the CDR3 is TGTGCCAGCAGCGTAGGTGAGGGTACCTATGGCTACACCTTC. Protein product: CASSVGEGTYGYTF. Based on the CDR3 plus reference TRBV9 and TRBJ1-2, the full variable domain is DSGVTQTPKHLITATGQRVTLRCSPRSGDLSVYWYQQSLDQGLQFLIQYYNGEERAKGNILERFSAQQFPDLHSELNLSSLELGDSALYFCASSVGEGTYGYTFGSGTRLTVV.

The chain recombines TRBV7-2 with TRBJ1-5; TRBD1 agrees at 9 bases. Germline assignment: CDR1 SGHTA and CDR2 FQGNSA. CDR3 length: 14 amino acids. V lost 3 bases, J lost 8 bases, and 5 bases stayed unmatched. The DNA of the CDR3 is TGTGCCAGCAGCTTCGTAACAGGGGGCAAGCCCCAGCATTTT. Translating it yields CASSFVTGGKPQHF.

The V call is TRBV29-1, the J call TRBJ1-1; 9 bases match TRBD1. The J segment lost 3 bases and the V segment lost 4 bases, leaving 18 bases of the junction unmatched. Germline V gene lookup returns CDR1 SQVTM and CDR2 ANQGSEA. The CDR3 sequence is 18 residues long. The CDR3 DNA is TGCAGCGTTGTAACCGGGACAGGGCCACTAGGGCTCGACACTGAAGCTTTCTTT. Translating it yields CSVVTGTGPLGLDTEAFF.

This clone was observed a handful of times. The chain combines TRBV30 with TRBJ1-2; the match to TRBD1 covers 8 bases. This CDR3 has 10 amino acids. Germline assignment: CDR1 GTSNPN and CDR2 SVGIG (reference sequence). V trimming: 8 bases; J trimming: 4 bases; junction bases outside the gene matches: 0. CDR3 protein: CAGTGYGYTF. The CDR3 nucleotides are TGTGCCGGGACAGGCTATGGCTACACCTTC.

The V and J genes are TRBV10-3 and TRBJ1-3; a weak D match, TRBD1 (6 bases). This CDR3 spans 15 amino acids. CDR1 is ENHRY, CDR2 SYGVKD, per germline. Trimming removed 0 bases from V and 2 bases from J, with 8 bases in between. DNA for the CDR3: TGTGCCATCAGTGAGTCTACAGGGACTGGAAACACCATATATTTT. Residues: CAISESTGTGNTIYF.

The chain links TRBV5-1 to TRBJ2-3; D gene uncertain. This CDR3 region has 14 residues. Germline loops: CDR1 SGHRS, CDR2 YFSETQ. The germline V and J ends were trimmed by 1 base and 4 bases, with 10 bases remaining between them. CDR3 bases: TGCGCCAGCAGCTTGCTGGCCGAAGCAGATACGCAGTATTTT. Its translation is CASSLLAEADTQYF.